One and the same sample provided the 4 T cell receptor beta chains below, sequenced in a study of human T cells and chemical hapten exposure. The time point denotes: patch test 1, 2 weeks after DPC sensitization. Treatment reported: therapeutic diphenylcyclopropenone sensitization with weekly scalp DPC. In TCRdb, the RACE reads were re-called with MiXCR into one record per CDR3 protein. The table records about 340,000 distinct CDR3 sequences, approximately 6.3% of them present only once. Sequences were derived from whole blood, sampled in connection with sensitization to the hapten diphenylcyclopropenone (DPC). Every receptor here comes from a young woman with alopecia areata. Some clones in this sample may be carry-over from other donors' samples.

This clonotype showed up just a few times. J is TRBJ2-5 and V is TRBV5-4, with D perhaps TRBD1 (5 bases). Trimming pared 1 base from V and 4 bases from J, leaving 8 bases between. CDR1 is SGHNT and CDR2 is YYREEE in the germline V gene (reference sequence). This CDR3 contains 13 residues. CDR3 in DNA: TGTGCCAGCAGCTTGAGTCAGGGAGAGACCCAGTACTTC. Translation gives CASSLSQGETQYF.

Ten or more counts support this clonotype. The chain's CDR3 is CASSRWTANTEAFF. The DNA of the CDR3 is TGCGCCAGCAGCCGGTGGACAGCGAACACTGAAGCTTTCTTT. The chain joins TRBV5-1 to TRBJ1-1, with D tentatively TRBD1 (6 bases). Trimming took off 4 bases at V and 1 base at J, with 11 bases between the two ends. Germline V CDR1 and CDR2: SGHRS, YFSETQ. There are 14 residues in the CDR3.

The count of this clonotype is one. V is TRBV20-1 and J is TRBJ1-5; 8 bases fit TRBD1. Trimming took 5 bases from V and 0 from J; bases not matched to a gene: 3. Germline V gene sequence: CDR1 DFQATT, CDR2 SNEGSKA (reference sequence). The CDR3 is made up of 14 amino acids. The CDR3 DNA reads TGCAGTGCTCCGCAGGGGGCTAGCAATCAGCCCCAGCATTTT. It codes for CSAPQGASNQPQHF.

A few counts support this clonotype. CDR3 in DNA: TGCAGCGTTGAAGACCAACCGAGATTGAACACTGAAGCTTTCTTT. Residues: CSVEDQPRLNTEAFF. This rearrangement joins TRBV29-1 to TRBJ1-1; D unclear. The V and J ends lost 0 bases and 0 bases respectively, with 11 bases between them. CDR3 size: 15 residues. Germline-derived CDR1 and CDR2 are SQVTM and ANQGSEA.